Listed here are 20 T cell receptor beta chains from one sample, sequenced in a study of cytomegalovirus exposure and HLA in healthy donors. PCR amplification relied on 60 Vbeta primers (plus 13 Jbeta primers). This table comes from immunoSEQ multiplex PCR, and its TCRdb copy is limited to in-frame clones, with some not included. The specimen's table records over 70,000 clones. Sequences were obtained from PBMCs. The receptors derive from a woman aged 35 to 49 in good health and CMV-seropositive.

The chain joins TRBV7-2 to TRBJ2-7, with TRBD1 matching 7 bases. J was trimmed by 2 bases and V by 4 bases; bases with no gene match: 8. The CDR3 runs to 15 residues. The germline CDR1 and CDR2 sequences are SGHTA and FQGNSA. This CDR3 reads CASSYDSGTAYEQYF. CDR3 in DNA: TGTGCCAGCAGCTACGACTCCGGGACAGCCTACGAGCAGTACTTC.

The chain recombines TRBV7-9 with TRBJ1-4; TRBD1 matches at 9 bases. V shed 6 bases and J 4 bases; nucleotides not matched to a gene: 9. The V gene's germline CDR1 is SEHNR and CDR2 FQNEAQ (reference sequence). The CDR3 totals 16 residues. CDR3 bases: TGTGCCAGCAGACAAAATGTGGACAGGGGTAATGAAAAACTGTTTTTT. This codes for CASRQNVDRGNEKLFF.

The rearrangement links TRBV4-1 to TRBJ1-4; D is undetermined. CDR3 length equals 17 residues. Germline-derived CDR1 and CDR2 are MGHRA and YSYEKL. Trimming stripped 0 bases from V and 2 bases from J, with 13 bases between. As DNA, the CDR3 is TGCGCCAGCAGCCAAGATCGACGTGGCAGGACTAATGAAAAACTGTTTTTT. Its protein is CASSQDRRGRTNEKLFF.

J is TRBJ1-3 and V is TRBV6-4; a weak D match, TRBD1 (5 bases). Trimming took 6 bases from V and 1 from J, leaving 19 bases between them. The CDR3 runs 17 residues. Germline V gene data show CDR1 as MRHNA and CDR2 as SNTAGT. DNA of the CDR3: TGTGCCAGCAGCGACCAGCGGGGGGGGGAATCTGGAAACACCATATATTTT. Translated, it gives CASSDQRGGESGNTIYF.

The chain combines TRBV18 with TRBJ1-1, with D hard to call. The V gene lost 6 bases and the J gene lost 6 bases, with 20 bases spanning the gap. The CDR3 sequence is 15 residues long. The germline CDR1 and CDR2 sequences are KGHSH and LQKENI. The CDR3 sequence: CASSPQLGPRSEAFF. Written as DNA, the CDR3 is TGTGCCAGCTCCCCCCAGCTTGGGCCGCGCTCTGAAGCTTTCTTT.

The chain combines TRBV28 with TRBJ1-5; no firm D call. Trimming took 7 bases from V and 0 from J, leaving 16 bases between them. The CDR3 has 16 amino acids. Germline assignment: CDR1 MDHEN and CDR2 SYDVKM. The CDR3 region is CASTSAREGSNQPQHF. DNA of the CDR3: TGTGCCAGCACCTCAGCCAGAGAGGGTAGCAATCAGCCCCAGCATTTT.

The chain carries TRBV5-4 and TRBJ1-4; TRBD1 is a possible D gene (6 bases). The germline gives CDR1 SGHNT, CDR2 YYREEE (reference sequence). V lost 1 base to trimming and J lost 6 bases, with 13 bases between them. The CDR3 is made up of 15 amino acids. CDR3: CASSLNGGRDEKLFF. Written as DNA, the CDR3 is TGTGCCAGCAGCTTGAATGGGGGCCGAGATGAAAAACTGTTTTTT.

This chain connects TRBV10-1 to TRBJ2-7, with no clear D. Germline CDR1 reads WNHNN; CDR2 reads SYGVQD (reference sequence). The CDR3 totals 14 residues. The germline V and J ends were trimmed by 3 bases and 2 bases, with 11 bases remaining between them. As DNA, the CDR3 is TGCGCCAGCAGTGATCGCAGGCCCCCCTACGAGCAGTACTTC. Translating gives CASSDRRPPYEQYF.

The genes are TRBV7-8 and TRBJ2-5; D gene uncertain. Trimming stripped 4 bases from V and 0 bases from J, with 12 bases between. This CDR3 has 15 amino acids. The germline V gene has CDR1 SGHVS and CDR2 FQNEAQ. The CDR3 loop is CASSWSISYQETQYF. The DNA of the CDR3 is TGTGCCAGCAGCTGGAGCATCTCGTACCAAGAGACCCAGTACTTC.

V usage is TRBV2 and J usage is TRBJ1-1, with D uncertain. V shed 0 bases and J shed 4 bases, with 12 bases lying between them. This CDR3 has 15 residues. The germline CDR1 and CDR2 sequences are SNHLY and FYNNEI. CDR3 amino acids: CASSEARAGATEAFF. The CDR3 DNA follows: TGTGCCAGCAGTGAAGCGAGGGCCGGTGCCACTGAAGCTTTCTTT.

The chain uses TRBV9 and TRBJ1-2; D is possibly TRBD1 (6 bases). This CDR3 is built from 15 residues. Germline CDR1 reads SGDLS; CDR2 reads YYNGEE. V was trimmed by 3 bases and J by 3 bases, leaving 15 bases between them. CDR3 loop: CASSAQGTIYYGYTF. CDR3 nucleotide sequence: TGTGCCAGCAGCGCGCAGGGGACGATTTACTATGGCTACACCTTC.

The J gene is TRBJ2-5, the V gene TRBV7-9, with 7 bases fitting TRBD2. This CDR3 is built from 12 residues. The germline gives CDR1 SEHNR, CDR2 FQNEAQ (reference sequence). CDR3: CAGRGPSSEQYF. In DNA, the CDR3 is TGTGCAGGGAGGGGACCCTCTTCGGAGCAGTACTTC.

The genes are TRBV15 and TRBJ1-2; TRBD1 aligns across 9 bases. Germline assignment: CDR1 LNHNV and CDR2 YYDKDF (reference sequence). V lost 0 bases and J lost 3; bases outside the gene matches: 5. The CDR3 is made up of 16 amino acids. The CDR3 DNA sequence: TGTGCCACCAGCAGAGATCCCCGGACAGGGGACTATGGCTACACCTTC. Encoded protein: CATSRDPRTGDYGYTF.

The rearrangement joins TRBV7-8 to TRBJ1-5; D might be TRBD1 (6 bases). Deletions cut 5 bases from V and 4 bases from J, with 15 bases between. Germline loops: CDR1 SGHVS, CDR2 FQNEAQ. The CDR3 contains 15 residues. As DNA, the CDR3 is TGTGCCAGCAGCAGATACAGGGTTGGAAATCAGCCCCAGCATTTT. Its protein is CASSRYRVGNQPQHF.

This rearrangement joins TRBV7-2 to TRBJ2-2; TRBD2 matches 11 bases. V was clipped by 5 bases and J by 3 bases; unmatched bases: 5. The germline V gene has CDR1 SGHTA and CDR2 FQGNSA. The CDR3 is 16 amino acids. In nucleotides, the CDR3 is TGTGCCAGCAGCCCTAGACTAGCGGGGTACACCGGGGAGCTGTTTTTT. Translated: CASSPRLAGYTGELFF.

This chain uses TRBV11-2 with TRBJ1-4; tentatively, D is TRBD1 (6 bases). The CDR3 sequence is 15 residues long. Trimming stripped 2 bases from V and 3 bases from J, with 10 bases between. Looked up from germline, CDR1 is SGHAT and CDR2 is FQNNGV. CDR3 coding DNA: TGTGCCAGCAGCTTACTCAGGGGAGCTAATGAAAAACTGTTTTTT. Amino acids: CASSLLRGANEKLFF.

This chain uses TRBV27 with TRBJ1-6; D call uncertain. The CDR3 sequence is 14 residues long. V was clipped by 3 bases and J by 4 bases, with 7 bases between them. The germline V gene encodes CDR1 MNHEY and CDR2 SMNVEV (reference sequence). This CDR3 is CASSLLVYNSPLHF. CDR3 coding DNA: TGTGCCAGCAGTTTGTTAGTATATAATTCACCCCTCCACTTT.

The chain uses TRBV28 and TRBJ1-2, with a weak D call TRBD1 (6 bases). The CDR3 runs 15 residues. The V and J ends lost 5 bases and 6 bases respectively, with 19 bases between them. Germline values: CDR1 MDHEN, CDR2 SYDVKM. The CDR3 is CASSQGHQGWNGYTF. The CDR3 DNA is TGTGCCAGCAGTCAAGGACACCAGGGGTGGAATGGCTACACCTTC.

V usage is TRBV5-1 and J usage is TRBJ2-7; 10 positions agree with TRBD1. The CDR3 is made up of 15 amino acids. J was trimmed by 5 bases and V by 4 bases; bases with no gene match: 9. Germline lookup yields CDR1 SGHRS and CDR2 YFSETQ. The CDR3 nucleotides read TGCGCCAGCAGCAAAGTACCCGGGACAGGGGACGAGCAGTACTTC. Protein: CASSKVPGTGDEQYF. The full variable domain, completed using reference TRBV5-1 and TRBJ2-7, is KAGVTQTPRYLIKTRGQQVTLSCSPISGHRSVSWYQQTPGQGLQFLFEYFSETQRNKGNFPGRFSGRQFSNSRSEMNVSTLELGDSALYLCASSKVPGTGDEQYFGPGTRLTVT.

This rearrangement joins TRBV25-1 to TRBJ2-2, with 9 bases that match TRBD1. The CDR3 totals 14 residues. V was clipped by 6 bases and J by 1 base; unmatched bases: 0. Germline CDR1 and CDR2: MGHDK and SYGVNS. The CDR3 is CASRGQGNTGELFF. Here the CDR3 DNA reads TGTGCCAGCAGGGGACAGGGGAACACCGGGGAGCTGTTTTTT.